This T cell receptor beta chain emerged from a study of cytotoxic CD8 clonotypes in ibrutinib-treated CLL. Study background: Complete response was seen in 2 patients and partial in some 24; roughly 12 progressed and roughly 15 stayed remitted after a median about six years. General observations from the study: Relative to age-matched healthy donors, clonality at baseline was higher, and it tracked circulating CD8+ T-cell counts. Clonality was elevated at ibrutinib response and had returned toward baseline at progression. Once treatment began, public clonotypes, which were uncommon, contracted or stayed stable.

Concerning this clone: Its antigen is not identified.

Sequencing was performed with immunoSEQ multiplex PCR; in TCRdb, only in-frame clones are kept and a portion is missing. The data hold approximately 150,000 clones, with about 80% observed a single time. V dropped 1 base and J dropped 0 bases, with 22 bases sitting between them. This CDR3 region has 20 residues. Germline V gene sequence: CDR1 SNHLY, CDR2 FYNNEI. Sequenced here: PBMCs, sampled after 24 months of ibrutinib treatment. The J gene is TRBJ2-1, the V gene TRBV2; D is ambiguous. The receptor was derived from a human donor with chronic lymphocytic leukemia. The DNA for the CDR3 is TGTGCCAGCAGTGAAGGGGCACTTCGGTCACGAAAGAGCTCCTACAATGAGCAGTTCTTC. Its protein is CASSEGALRSRKSSYNEQFF.